Listed below are T cell receptor beta chains from one sample, sequenced in a study of beta chain features in type 1 diabetes. Method: immunoSEQ multiplex PCR; TCRdb's copy keeps in-frame clones and lacks some. The data hold 600,000 or so clones, with 12% observed a single time. Sequenced input: naive CD4+ T cells from blood. These receptors all stem from a man aged 25-45 years with type 1 diabetes. Both conserved end residues are trimmed from each CDR3. Each record gives: V gene, CDR3 length, CDR3 protein.

v_gene: TRBV11-2; len: 11; CDR3aa: ASSLDRGNGYT
v_gene: TRBV11-2; len: 14; CDR3aa: ASSTDSGTTTDTQY
v_gene: TRBV29-1; len: 10; CDR3aa: SVRAGWETQY
v_gene: TRBV6-1; len: 11; CDR3aa: ASSAHQEGPQH
v_gene: TRBV6-6; len: 12; CDR3aa: ASSPGYGNYGYT
v_gene: TRBV2; len: 10; CDR3aa: ASSEGSDTQY
v_gene: TRBV6-6; len: 12; CDR3aa: ASTFQSSYNEQF
v_gene: TRBV18; len: 12; CDR3aa: ASSPPGGPYGYT
v_gene: TRBV25-1; len: 12; CDR3aa: ASSGRDNFFEQY
v_gene: TRBV4-3; len: 14; CDR3aa: ASSQDWTGSNQPQH
v_gene: TRBV7-2; len: 11; CDR3aa: ASSLAREYGQY
v_gene: TRBV6-1; len: 12; CDR3aa: ASSESRSSYEQY
v_gene: TRBV7-2; len: 13; CDR3aa: ASSREGRGIYEQY
v_gene: TRBV9; len: 21; CDR3aa: ASSARRTPGTTSGGSSYNEQF
v_gene: TRBV9; len: 12; CDR3aa: ASSFDRGVSGYT
v_gene: TRBV9; len: 14; CDR3aa: ASSDVGGGRTGELF
v_gene: TRBV15; len: 13; CDR3aa: ATSREDSYNHEQY
v_gene: TRBV5-8; len: 13; CDR3aa: ASSLMGHNTGELF
v_gene: TRBV7-2; len: 10; CDR3aa: ASSLSAYEQY
v_gene: TRBV5-6; len: 12; CDR3aa: ASSLPTSYNEQF
v_gene: TRBV19; len: 14; CDR3aa: ASSSRADHSNQPQH
v_gene: TRBV9; len: 12; CDR3aa: ASSLRGNTDTQY
v_gene: TRBV7-3; len: 12; CDR3aa: ASSLGGATDTQY
v_gene: TRBV29-1; len: 11; CDR3aa: SALQGGDQPQH
v_gene: TRBV5-6; len: 12; CDR3aa: ASSNRDRGREQY
v_gene: TRBV6-6; len: 11; CDR3aa: ASSYSQGNEQF
v_gene: TRBV7-2; len: 10; CDR3aa: ASSLVRGEQF
v_gene: TRBV5-4; len: 14; CDR3aa: ASSRGGATSKNIQY
v_gene: TRBV4-3; len: 13; CDR3aa: ATSRDSSSYNEQF
v_gene: TRBV18; len: 12; CDR3aa: ASSPTGPNTEAF
v_gene: TRBV9; len: 12; CDR3aa: ASREDAHPGELF
v_gene: TRBV6-5; len: 13; CDR3aa: ASSYGSRGDTEAF
v_gene: TRBV10-3; len: 15; CDR3aa: AISVSPGQGTSETQY
v_gene: TRBV5-1; len: 15; CDR3aa: ASSLVTSGDRQETQY
v_gene: TRBV19; len: 13; CDR3aa: ASSRGTGDNQPQH
v_gene: TRBV30; len: 14; CDR3aa: AWSFPRGGRNFGYT
v_gene: TRBV7-6; len: 12; CDR3aa: ASSLEQGGSPLH
v_gene: TRBV25-1; len: 11; CDR3aa: ASSDNSNQPQH
v_gene: TRBV4-3; len: 15; CDR3aa: ASSQDRIRLAYNEQF
v_gene: TRBV9; len: 13; CDR3aa: ASSVDDSSIYGYT
v_gene: TRBV13; len: 15; CDR3aa: ASSLRLRGTFNSPLH
v_gene: TRBV4-3; len: 14; CDR3aa: ASSQETTGANYGYT
v_gene: TRBV6-1; len: 12; CDR3aa: ASSGSYGGDTQY
v_gene: TRBV30; len: 10; CDR3aa: AAHREGSPLH